This T cell receptor beta chain was sequenced in a study of regulatory T cells in long-lasting Graves disease. This clonotype came up many times. V was cut by 2 bases and J by 0 bases, with 8 bases left in between. The CDR3 has 14 residues. Germline V gene data show CDR1 as KGHSH and CDR2 as LQKENI. With iRepertoire HTBI primers and Arm-PCR of CDR3 regions, TCR beta libraries were built. TCRdb independently ran MiXCR on the multiplex PCR reads; one entry per CDR3 protein. The table lists about 450,000 distinct CDR3 sequences, about 17% of them singletons. Regarding time point: newly diagnosed GD, antithyroid drugs for less than 3 months. Researchers made the TCR library from RNA that was extracted from PBMCs. This sample also appeared in a second study, on T cells in Graves' hyperthyroidism and ophthalmopathy.

This sequence joins TRBV18 and TRBJ2-7; no definite D call. The material sequenced was peripheral blood mononuclear cells (PBMCs), taken at new diagnosis, from a patient treated with antithyroid drugs. The TCR originated in a woman in her 30s with Graves disease. For the CDR3, the DNA is TGTGCCAGCTCACCAGAGAGGACCTCCTACGAGCAGTACTTC. Translating it yields CASSPERTSYEQYF. The full variable domain, rest sourced from reference TRBV18 and TRBJ2-7, is NAGVMQNPRHLVRRRGQEARLRCSPMKGHSHVYWYRQLPEEGLKFMVYLQKENIIDESGMPKERFSAEFPKEGPSILRIQQVVRGDSAAYFCASSPERTSYEQYFGPGTRLTVT.